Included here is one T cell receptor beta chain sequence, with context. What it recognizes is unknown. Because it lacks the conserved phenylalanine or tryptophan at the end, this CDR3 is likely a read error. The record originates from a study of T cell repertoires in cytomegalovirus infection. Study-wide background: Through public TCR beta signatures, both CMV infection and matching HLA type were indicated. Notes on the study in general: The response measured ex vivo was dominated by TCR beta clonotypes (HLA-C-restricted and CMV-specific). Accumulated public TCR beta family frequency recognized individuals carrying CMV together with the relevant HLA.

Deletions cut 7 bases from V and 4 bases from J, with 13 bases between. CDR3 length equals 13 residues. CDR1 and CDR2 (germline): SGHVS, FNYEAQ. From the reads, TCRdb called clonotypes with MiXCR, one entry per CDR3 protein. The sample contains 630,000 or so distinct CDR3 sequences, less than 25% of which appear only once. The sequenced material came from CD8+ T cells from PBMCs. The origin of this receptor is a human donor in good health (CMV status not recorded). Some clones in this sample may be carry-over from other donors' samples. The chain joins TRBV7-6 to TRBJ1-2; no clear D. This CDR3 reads CASTKDLAYGYTI. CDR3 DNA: TGTGCCAGCACCAAGGACCTGGCCTATGGCTACACCATC.